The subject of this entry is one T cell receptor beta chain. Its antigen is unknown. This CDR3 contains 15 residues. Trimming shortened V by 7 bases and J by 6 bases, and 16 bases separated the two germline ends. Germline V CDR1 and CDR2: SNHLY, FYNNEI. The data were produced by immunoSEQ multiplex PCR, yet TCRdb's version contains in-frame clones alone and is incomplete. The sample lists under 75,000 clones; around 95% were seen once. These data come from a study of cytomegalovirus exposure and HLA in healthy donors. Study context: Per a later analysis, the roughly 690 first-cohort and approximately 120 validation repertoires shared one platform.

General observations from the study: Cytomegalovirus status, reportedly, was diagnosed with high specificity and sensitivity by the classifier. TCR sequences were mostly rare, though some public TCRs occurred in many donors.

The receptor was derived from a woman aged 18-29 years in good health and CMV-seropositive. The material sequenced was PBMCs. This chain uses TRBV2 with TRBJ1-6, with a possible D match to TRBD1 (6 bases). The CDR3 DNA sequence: TGTGCCAGCAAGGTAGGGGGAATTGGTAATTCACCCCTCCACTTT. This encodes CASKVGGIGNSPLHF.